A selection of T cell receptor beta chains follows, all from one sample in a study of blood T cell repertoires in COVID-19. Measured with immunoSEQ multiplex PCR; TCRdb has only the in-frame clones, and not every one. The repertoire holds just over 90,000 clones, with about 77% as singletons. The material sequenced was peripheral blood. These receptor sequences come from a human donor in a cohort sampled during active COVID-19. CDR3s include the opening cysteine and the closing phenylalanine or tryptophan. Fields, in order: J gene, clone size, D gene, V gene, CDR3 protein, CDR3 DNA. D genes are given only for firm matches. Some rows mark clone size as missing; the rest say once, few, many or name a class of expanded clone.

TRBJ1-2 | once | TRBD1 | TRBV28 | CASSPGGQGFGYTF | TGTGCCAGCAGTCCCGGGGGACAGGGATTCGGCTACACCTTC
TRBJ1-1 | - | - | TRBV18 | CASSPLSGGGNTEAFF | TGTGCCAGCTCACCACTCTCGGGAGGGGGAAACACTGAAGCTTTCTTT
TRBJ2-6 | - | TRBD2 | TRBV5-1 | CASSLDGGSPSGANVLTF | TGCGCCAGCAGCTTGGACGGGGGGTCACCCTCTGGGGCCAACGTCCTGACTTTC
TRBJ2-7 | once | TRBD2 | TRBV7-9 | CASSSPSGRGYAYEQYF | TGTGCCAGCAGCTCACCTAGCGGGAGGGGTTATGCTTACGAGCAGTACTTC
TRBJ1-1 | - | - | TRBV6-5 | CASSPDGGGWTEAFF | TGTGCCAGCAGTCCCGACGGGGGAGGTTGGACTGAAGCTTTCTTT
TRBJ2-1 | few | TRBD2 | TRBV5-1 | CASSLGSGSLQGNEQFF | TGCGCCAGCAGCTTGGGAAGCGGGAGTTTACAAGGGAATGAGCAGTTCTTC
TRBJ1-1 | - | TRBD1 | TRBV2 | CASSVRQGVNEAFF | TGTGCCAGCAGTGTAAGACAGGGGGTAAATGAAGCTTTCTTT
TRBJ2-2 | - | TRBD1 | TRBV3-1/TRBV3-2 | CASSQRPGTATNTGELFF | TGTGCCAGCAGCCAAAGGCCCGGGACAGCTACGAACACCGGGGAGCTGTTTTTT
TRBJ1-1 | - | TRBD1 | TRBV10-3 | CAIRGTQGMNTEAFF | TGTGCCATCAGGGGGACACAGGGGATGAACACTGAAGCTTTCTTT
TRBJ1-2 | once | - | TRBV3-1/TRBV3-2 | CASSPAGRGYTF | TGTGCCAGCAGCCCCGCGGGGCGGGGCTACACCTTC
TRBJ2-7 | once | - | TRBV28 | CASRDGVSQLYEQYF | TGTGCCAGCAGAGACGGGGTTTCTCAACTCTACGAGCAGTACTTC
TRBJ1-1 | - | TRBD1 | TRBV19 | CASSIGTGGTEAFF | TGTGCCAGTAGTATAGGGACAGGGGGAACTGAAGCTTTCTTT
TRBJ2-3 | - | TRBD2 | TRBV5-6 | CASSGSGRMDTQYF | TGTGCCAGCAGCGGTAGCGGGAGGATGGATACGCAGTATTTT
TRBJ1-4 | - | - | TRBV28 | CATKINEKLFF | TGTGCCACCAAAATTAATGAAAAACTGTTTTTT
TRBJ1-3 | - | - | TRBV19 | CASTPTVIGSGNTIYF | TGTGCCAGTACCCCGACAGTAATCGGCTCTGGAAACACCATATATTTT
TRBJ2-2 | - | - | TRBV6-2/TRBV6-3 | CASSSPGGVNTGELFF | TGTGCCAGCAGTTCCCCAGGCGGGGTGAACACCGGGGAGCTGTTTTTT
TRBJ2-1 | - | - | TRBV6-6 | CASSYSGEAYNEQFF | TGTGCCAGCAGTTACAGCGGAGAGGCCTACAATGAGCAGTTCTTC
TRBJ2-7 | - | - | TRBV13 | CASRTTLDTMSYEQYF | TGTGCCAGCAGAACCACCTTGGACACAATGTCCTACGAGCAGTACTTC
TRBJ2-3 | - | - | TRBV6-5 | CASSYGGGVDTQYF | TGTGCCAGCAGTTACGGAGGTGGGGTGGATACGCAGTATTTT
TRBJ2-2 | - | - | TRBV9 | CASSVSGSGELFF | TGTGCCAGCAGCGTAAGCGGCTCCGGGGAGCTGTTTTTT
TRBJ1-6 | - | TRBD1 | TRBV28 | CASSPTTRTGNSPLHF | TGTGCCAGCAGTCCAACCACCAGGACAGGGAATTCACCCCTCCACTTT
TRBJ2-3 | once | TRBD2 | TRBV28 | CASSLPSGLAGISTDTQYF | TGTGCCAGCAGTTTACCCTCGGGACTAGCGGGTATTAGCACAGATACGCAGTATTTT
TRBJ2-1 | - | TRBD2 | TRBV2 | CASSVPNSGSRIGEQFF | TGTGCCAGCAGTGTCCCTAATAGCGGGAGTAGAATCGGTGAGCAGTTCTTC
TRBJ1-5 | few | TRBD1 | TRBV7-8 | CASSLEGTGWKNQPQHF | TGTGCCAGCAGCTTAGAAGGGACAGGTTGGAAGAATCAGCCCCAGCATTTT
TRBJ2-1 | - | TRBD2 | TRBV28 | CASSLQRGTYNEQFF | TGTGCCAGCAGTTTGCAGCGGGGGACGTACAATGAGCAGTTCTTC
TRBJ2-1 | few | TRBD2 | TRBV4-2 | CASSQRTSGGANEQFF | TGTGCCAGCAGCCAGAGGACTAGCGGGGGGGCCAATGAGCAGTTCTTC